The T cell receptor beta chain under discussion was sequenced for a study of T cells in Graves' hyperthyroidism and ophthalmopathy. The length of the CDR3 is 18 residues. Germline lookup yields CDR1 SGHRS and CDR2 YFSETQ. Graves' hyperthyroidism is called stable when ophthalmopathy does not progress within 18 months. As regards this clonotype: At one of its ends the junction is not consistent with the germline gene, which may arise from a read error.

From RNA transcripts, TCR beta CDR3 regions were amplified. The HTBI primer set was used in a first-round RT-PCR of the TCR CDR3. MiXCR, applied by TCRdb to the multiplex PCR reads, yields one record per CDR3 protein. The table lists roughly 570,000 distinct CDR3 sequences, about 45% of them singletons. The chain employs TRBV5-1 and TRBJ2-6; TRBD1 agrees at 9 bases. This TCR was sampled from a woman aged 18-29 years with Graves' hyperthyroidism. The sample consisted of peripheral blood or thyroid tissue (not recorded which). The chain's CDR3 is CASSLGYGGQGGGNVLTF. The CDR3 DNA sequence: TGCGCCAGCAGCTTGGGCTATGGGGGACAGGGAGGGGGCAACGTCCTGACTTTC.